This TCR beta chain derives from a study of blood T cell repertoires in COVID-19. As for the study in general: COVID-19 samples collected from the United States, Italy and Spain covered acute and convalescent phases.

TCRdb's copy holds only in-frame clones and misses some; the assay was immunoSEQ multiplex PCR. The sample holds a few hundred thousand clones, 85% seen once. J was trimmed by 4 bases and V by 5 bases; bases with no gene match: 16. The germline V gene has CDR1 MNHEY and CDR2 SMNVEV (reference sequence). The CDR3 runs to 17 residues. V usage is TRBV27 and J usage is TRBJ2-7; TRBD1 agrees at 8 bases. The receptor's source is a human donor in a cohort sampled during active COVID-19. Material: peripheral blood. The CDR3 sequence is CASSPILTGTGLYEQYF. In DNA, the CDR3 is TGTGCCAGCAGTCCTATCCTTACCGGGACAGGTCTTTACGAGCAGTACTTC.